Listed below are T cell receptor beta chains from one sample, sequenced in a study of shared clonotypes between healthy human individuals. TCRdb's copy holds only in-frame clones and misses some; the assay was immunoSEQ multiplex PCR. The table has about 1.1 million clones, 70% to 80% seen once. The sample consisted of memory CD4+ T cells from PBMCs. The receptor source for this set is a man aged 18 to 29 in good health. Some clones in this sample may be carry-over from other donors' samples. The CDR3 runs from the conserved cysteine through the conserved F or W. The D gene is left open where the match is weak. Rows give clone size only sometimes, using once, few, many, or a class for an expanded clone.

V gene: TRBV27
D gene: TRBD1
J gene: TRBJ1-5
clone size: .
CDR3 DNA: TGTGCCAGCAGTACCGGGACAGGCCGCAGCCAGCCCCAGCATTTT
CDR3 protein: CASSTGTGRSQPQHF

V gene: TRBV19
D gene: .
J gene: TRBJ2-7
clone size: .
CDR3 DNA: TGTGCCAGTAGCCCTCAGGGAATCGACGAGCAGTACTTC
CDR3 protein: CASSPQGIDEQYF

V gene: TRBV28
D gene: TRBD2
J gene: TRBJ2-2
clone size: once
CDR3 DNA: TGTGCCAGCAGACCCTCAACGGGACTAGCGGGAGGGCGGACCGGGGAGCTGTTTTTT
CDR3 protein: CASRPSTGLAGGRTGELFF

V gene: TRBV5-1
D gene: TRBD1
J gene: TRBJ1-5
clone size: .
CDR3 DNA: TGCGCCAGCAGCCCCGGACAGGGAAGCAATCAGCCCCAGCATTTT
CDR3 protein: CASSPGQGSNQPQHF

V gene: TRBV7-9
D gene: .
J gene: TRBJ2-5
clone size: .
CDR3 DNA: TGTGCCAGCAGCTTAGGGCGTTGGGAGACCCAGTACTTC
CDR3 protein: CASSLGRWETQYF

V gene: TRBV5-3
D gene: TRBD2
J gene: TRBJ2-7
clone size: .
CDR3 DNA: TGTGCCAGAAGCTTGCCCAGCGGGAGTTTCTCCTACGAGCAGTACTTC
CDR3 protein: CARSLPSGSFSYEQYF

V gene: TRBV6-1
D gene: .
J gene: TRBJ2-7
clone size: many
CDR3 DNA: TGTGCCAGCAGTGAAGCGCCGGAGCTTCATGGCAGCTCCTACGAGCAGTACTTC
CDR3 protein: CASSEAPELHGSSYEQYF

V gene: TRBV7-8
D gene: .
J gene: TRBJ1-2
clone size: .
CDR3 DNA: TGTGCCAGCAGTCCCAGACTCCCAGACGGGGGGTATGGCTACACCTTC
CDR3 protein: CASSPRLPDGGYGYTF

V gene: TRBV7-2
D gene: .
J gene: TRBJ2-5
clone size: .
CDR3 DNA: TGTGCCAGCAGCTTAGAGGCTGGCGGGAAACCGAAGACCCAGTACTTC
CDR3 protein: CASSLEAGGKPKTQYF

V gene: TRBV15
D gene: TRBD1
J gene: TRBJ1-2
clone size: .
CDR3 DNA: TGTGCCACCAGCCAGGGGGCAAGCTATGGCTACACCTTC
CDR3 protein: CATSQGASYGYTF

V gene: TRBV7-9
D gene: TRBD1
J gene: TRBJ1-1
clone size: once
CDR3 DNA: TGTGCCAGCAGCTTAGTATACAGGGGGCGGACTGAAGCTTTCTTT
CDR3 protein: CASSLVYRGRTEAFF

V gene: TRBV19
D gene: TRBD2
J gene: TRBJ2-1
clone size: .
CDR3 DNA: TGTGCCAGTAGGGACCGGGACTACTACCAGTTCTTC
CDR3 protein: CASRDRDYYQFF

V gene: TRBV28
D gene: .
J gene: TRBJ1-5
clone size: .
CDR3 DNA: TGTGCCACACGAGGTGGGGGTAGCAATCAGCCCCAGCATTTT
CDR3 protein: CATRGGGSNQPQHF

V gene: TRBV5-1
D gene: .
J gene: TRBJ1-4
clone size: .
CDR3 DNA: TGCGCCAGCAGCTTGGACAGCCCGCAGGAAAAACTGTTTTTT
CDR3 protein: CASSLDSPQEKLFF

V gene: TRBV11-2
D gene: .
J gene: TRBJ1-5
clone size: .
CDR3 DNA: TGTGCCAGCAGCTTAGATGGGGGCCATCAGCCCCAGCATTTT
CDR3 protein: CASSLDGGHQPQHF

V gene: TRBV6-5
D gene: .
J gene: TRBJ2-7
clone size: .
CDR3 DNA: TGTGCCAGCAGTTACTCGTACCAATCCTACGAGCAGTACTTC
CDR3 protein: CASSYSYQSYEQYF

V gene: TRBV5-1
D gene: .
J gene: TRBJ2-3
clone size: .
CDR3 DNA: TGCGCCAGCAGCTTGGTTCAGCGGCCTAGCACAGATACGCAGTATTTT
CDR3 protein: CASSLVQRPSTDTQYF

V gene: TRBV4-2
D gene: .
J gene: TRBJ1-5
clone size: .
CDR3 DNA: TGTGCCAGCAGCCAAGACCCCACTTATTATAGCAATCAGCCCCAGCATTTT
CDR3 protein: CASSQDPTYYSNQPQHF

V gene: TRBV19
D gene: .
J gene: TRBJ2-7
clone size: once
CDR3 DNA: TGTGCCAGTAGTATATTATTACGGTCCTACGAGCAGTACTTC
CDR3 protein: CASSILLRSYEQYF

V gene: TRBV28
D gene: .
J gene: TRBJ1-2
clone size: .
CDR3 DNA: TGTGCCAGCAGAGGGGACACCCGAGGAATCTATGGCTACACCTTC
CDR3 protein: CASRGDTRGIYGYTF

V gene: TRBV5-8
D gene: .
J gene: TRBJ2-5
clone size: .
CDR3 DNA: TGTGCCAGTACCCACCCCGGGGGCCAAGAGACCCAGTACTTC
CDR3 protein: CASTHPGGQETQYF

V gene: TRBV5-1
D gene: TRBD1
J gene: TRBJ2-2
clone size: .
CDR3 DNA: TGCGCCAGCAGGGAAGGACAGGCCACCGGGGAGCTGTTTTTT
CDR3 protein: CASREGQATGELFF

V gene: TRBV4-2
D gene: .
J gene: TRBJ1-1
clone size: .
CDR3 DNA: TGTGCCAGCAGCCAAGATGCACAGGTCCCTGAAGCTTTCTTT
CDR3 protein: CASSQDAQVPEAFF

V gene: TRBV6-1
D gene: .
J gene: TRBJ1-1
clone size: .
CDR3 DNA: TGTGCCAGCACCCTCAACGTGGGGGGGACTGAAGCTTTCTTT
CDR3 protein: CASTLNVGGTEAFF

V gene: TRBV28
D gene: TRBD2
J gene: TRBJ2-7
clone size: once
CDR3 DNA: TGTGCCAGCAGTTTAAAAAGGAGCGGGAGTTCCTACGAGCAGTACTTC
CDR3 protein: CASSLKRSGSSYEQYF

V gene: TRBV6-1
D gene: TRBD1
J gene: TRBJ1-1
clone size: few
CDR3 DNA: TGTGCCAGCAGTGCCCAACAGGGGGGAGGCACTGAAGCTTTCTTT
CDR3 protein: CASSAQQGGGTEAFF

V gene: TRBV11-2
D gene: .
J gene: TRBJ1-2
clone size: .
CDR3 DNA: TGTGCCAGCAGCCGCTCCGGCACGACCCAGGGCTACACCTTC
CDR3 protein: CASSRSGTTQGYTF

V gene: TRBV2
D gene: TRBD2
J gene: TRBJ2-1
clone size: .
CDR3 DNA: TGTGCCAGCAGGGGACTAGCGGGCTTTGAGCAGTTCTTC
CDR3 protein: CASRGLAGFEQFF

V gene: TRBV29-1
D gene: TRBD1
J gene: TRBJ2-3
clone size: once
CDR3 DNA: TGCAGCGTGACTACCGGGACAGTTTTCACAGATACGCAGTATTTT
CDR3 protein: CSVTTGTVFTDTQYF

V gene: TRBV6-4
D gene: TRBD1
J gene: TRBJ2-7
clone size: .
CDR3 DNA: TGTGCCAGCACCAATTGGTGGGACAGGGGTCCTCCGCTCTACGAGCAGTACTTC
CDR3 protein: CASTNWWDRGPPLYEQYF

V gene: TRBV6-1
D gene: TRBD1
J gene: TRBJ1-5
clone size: .
CDR3 DNA: TGTGCCAGCAGCAATACGGACAGGGGTCAGCCCCAGCATTTT
CDR3 protein: CASSNTDRGQPQHF

V gene: TRBV14
D gene: .
J gene: TRBJ2-3
clone size: .
CDR3 DNA: TGTGCCAGCAGCCGGGATCACACAGATACGCAGTATTTT
CDR3 protein: CASSRDHTDTQYF

V gene: TRBV7-9
D gene: .
J gene: TRBJ1-1
clone size: .
CDR3 DNA: TGTGCCAGCAGCCCAACCCAGGGAGGCACTGAAGCTTTCTTT
CDR3 protein: CASSPTQGGTEAFF

V gene: TRBV2
D gene: .
J gene: TRBJ2-2
clone size: .
CDR3 DNA: TGTGCCAGCAGTCGAGGGCTAGCGAGAGTCACCGGGGAGCTGTTTTTT
CDR3 protein: CASSRGLARVTGELFF

V gene: TRBV19
D gene: TRBD1
J gene: TRBJ1-1
clone size: .
CDR3 DNA: TGTGCCAGTAGAAGGGACAGGGGGAACGCTGAAGCTTTCTTT
CDR3 protein: CASRRDRGNAEAFF

V gene: TRBV6-1
D gene: .
J gene: TRBJ2-7
clone size: .
CDR3 DNA: TGTGCCAGCCATAGCGGACAGATCTACGAGCAGTACTTC
CDR3 protein: CASHSGQIYEQYF

V gene: TRBV5-4
D gene: .
J gene: TRBJ2-6
clone size: .
CDR3 DNA: TGTGCCAGCAGCTTGGCCGGGGGAACTGGGGCCAACGTCCTGACTTTC
CDR3 protein: CASSLAGGTGANVLTF

V gene: TRBV5-1
D gene: TRBD1
J gene: TRBJ1-4
clone size: .
CDR3 DNA: TGCGCCAGCAGCGAAGGACAGGCTAGGGAAAAACTGTTTTTT
CDR3 protein: CASSEGQAREKLFF

V gene: TRBV30
D gene: .
J gene: TRBJ1-4
clone size: .
CDR3 DNA: TGTGCCTGGAGTGTTCGCATGATTAATGAAAAACTGTTTTTT
CDR3 protein: CAWSVRMINEKLFF

V gene: TRBV10-3
D gene: .
J gene: TRBJ1-2
clone size: .
CDR3 DNA: TGTGCCATCAGTGAGGGGACCGCCAATGGCTACACCTTC
CDR3 protein: CAISEGTANGYTF

V gene: TRBV5-8
D gene: .
J gene: TRBJ2-3
clone size: few
CDR3 DNA: TGTGCCAGCAGCTTGAGGGCAGGGGCGGCAGATACGCAGTATTTT
CDR3 protein: CASSLRAGAADTQYF

V gene: TRBV2
D gene: .
J gene: TRBJ1-1
clone size: .
CDR3 DNA: TGTGCCAGCGACGGTTCGCGGGCGAACACTGAAGCTTTCTTT
CDR3 protein: CASDGSRANTEAFF

V gene: TRBV9
D gene: .
J gene: TRBJ1-5
clone size: many
CDR3 DNA: TGTGCCAGCAGCGTAGGAGGTGATAGCAATCAGCCCCAGCATTTT
CDR3 protein: CASSVGGDSNQPQHF

V gene: TRBV2
D gene: .
J gene: TRBJ1-4
clone size: .
CDR3 DNA: TGTGCCAGCACCCCCCGGGAAAATGAAAAACTGTTTTTT
CDR3 protein: CASTPRENEKLFF

V gene: TRBV7-3
D gene: .
J gene: TRBJ2-3
clone size: .
CDR3 DNA: TGTGCCAGCAGCTTAACGAGTAGGGCAGATACGCAGTATTTT
CDR3 protein: CASSLTSRADTQYF

V gene: TRBV5-4
D gene: .
J gene: TRBJ1-4
clone size: few
CDR3 DNA: TGTGCCAGCAGCCAGGAGGGATTTGAAAAACTGTTTTTT
CDR3 protein: CASSQEGFEKLFF

V gene: TRBV5-1
D gene: .
J gene: TRBJ1-3
clone size: .
CDR3 DNA: TGCGCCAGCAGCACCCAGGGACAACTCGGAAACACCATATATTTT
CDR3 protein: CASSTQGQLGNTIYF

V gene: TRBV7-9
D gene: .
J gene: TRBJ1-4
clone size: many
CDR3 DNA: TGTGCCAGCAGCTTATTGACCGGGGCGGCAACTAATGAAAAACTGTTTTTT
CDR3 protein: CASSLLTGAATNEKLFF